This T cell receptor beta chain comes out of a study of T-cell reconstitution after alpha-beta-depleted transplantation in children (dated by TCRdb to about 2016). About the investigation overall: The study quantitatively tracked T-cell immune reconstitution after TCRalphabeta/CD19-depleted allogeneic hematopoietic cell transplantation in children using TCR repertoire profiling. What the study reported, not specific to this receptor: The high TCRbeta diversity at day 60 in some patients was ascribed to recipient T cells and intrathymic progenitors that had survived conditioning. About two months after transplant, the apparently early recovery of alphabetaT-cell counts reportedly depended on just several hundred clones that had expanded rapidly and came from non-depleted graft cells. Hyperexpanded clone frequencies declined over subsequent months; after one year, T-cell counts and TCRbeta diversity were mostly attributed to newly produced T cells.

Turning to this clonotype: What antigen it recognizes has not been identified. The record has no base qualities; no much larger clone is one base away.

The library relied on PCR. TCRdb shows the sequencer as Illumina HiSeq 2500. To normalize quantification of the TCRbeta repertoire, the TCR libraries were built with molecular barcoding that relied on unique molecular identifiers. TCRdb reworked the public reads: Q25 trimming with fastp, MiXCR clone assembly, productive beta chains retained. Records with the same CDR3 protein are collapsed into one entry carrying the most frequent genes and DNA. The sample table shows 97,000 or so distinct CDR3 sequences, and approximately 6% are seen once. Jointly, the top ten make up 5.5% to 7% of the sample. Taken with the paper, the label for time point translates to: day 60 (about 2 months) after transplantation. The treatment or condition label for this specimen denotes: allogeneic hematopoietic cell transplantation with graft depleted of TCRalphabeta T cells and CD19 B cells. Transplant recipients were children who received TCRalphabeta/CD19-depleted allogeneic hematopoietic cell grafts.

Including cysteine and phenylalanine, the CDR3 has 16 amino acids. The sequence is cut down to CDR3 DNA, 48 bases in frame from base 1. V and J are trimmed by 6 bases and 0 bases, and the gene matches miss 2 bases of the junction. CDR1 is given as LNHDA and CDR2 as SQIVND, both from the germline V gene (reference sequence). The receptor was derived from a female patient between 2 and 15 years old who had a stem cell transplant for Fanconi anemia, so the T cells may come from the graft donor. The chain uses TRBV19 and TRBJ2-1; a stretch of 13 junction bases matches TRBD2. The input for sequencing was PBMCs, mostly from graft donor cells, taken 60 days after TCRalphabeta/CD19-depleted stem cell transplant. The CDR3 loop reads CASRGTSGASYNEQFF. The sequence in DNA is TGTGCCAGTAGGGGGACTAGCGGGGCCTCCTACAATGAGCAGTTCTTC.